The rows below give T cell receptor beta chains drawn from one sample of a study of T cell responses to AZD1222 COVID-19 vaccine. TCRdb keeps only in-frame clones here, not all; method: immunoSEQ multiplex PCR. The sample lists around 72,000 clones, roughly four fifths occurring once. Sequenced here: peripheral blood, sampled on day 0 of AZD1222 vaccination. Receptor source: an adult in good health. Both conserved end residues are part of each CDR3. Fields, in order: CDR3 DNA, CDR3 protein, clone size, J gene, V gene, D gene. A D gene is named only where the DNA matches it firmly. Clone size is shown for a subset of rows, as once, few, many or a class of expanded clone.

TGCGCCAGCAGCCTTCGGGAGCTAAGCTCCTACGAGCAGTACTTC CASSLRELSSYEQYF medium-sized TRBJ2-7 TRBV4-1 -
TGTGCCAGCAGGGCCAGGACTAGCGGGGCAGATACGCAGTATTTT CASRARTSGADTQYF - TRBJ2-3 TRBV2 TRBD2
TGCGCCAGCAGCCCTCGCAGGGGGGACACTGAAGCTTTCTTT CASSPRRGDTEAFF - TRBJ1-1 TRBV5-1 TRBD1
TGTGCCAGCACCTCGAAAATGGGCGAGCAGTACTTC CASTSKMGEQYF - TRBJ2-7 TRBV6-6 -
TGTGCCAGCAGTGAATTAGGGATAGCCACAGATACGCAGTATTTT CASSELGIATDTQYF - TRBJ2-3 TRBV2 -
TGTGCCAGCACCCTACGTGGACTAGCGGGGGGGCAAGAGACCCAGTACTTC CASTLRGLAGGQETQYF - TRBJ2-5 TRBV11-2 TRBD2
TGTGCCAGCAGCTTAGCCTGGCGGGCGGGAAATGAGCAGTTCTTC CASSLAWRAGNEQFF - TRBJ2-1 TRBV7-2 -
TGTGCCAGCTACAACCCGTCGAACACTGAAGCTTTCTTT CASYNPSNTEAFF - TRBJ1-1 TRBV28 -
TGTGCCATCAACCCGGGACGCGGTGTAGGAGATACGCAGTATTTT CAINPGRGVGDTQYF - TRBJ2-3 TRBV10-3 -
TGTGCCAGCAGCCCCCGGAGAGCGGGGGAAGAGACCCAGTACTTC CASSPRRAGEETQYF - TRBJ2-5 TRBV2 TRBD2
TGTGCCAGCAGCGGGGGAGTCTATGGCTACACCTTC CASSGGVYGYTF - TRBJ1-2 TRBV9 -
TGTGCCAGCAGCTTAGGGCATCTCACAGATACGCAGTATTTT CASSLGHLTDTQYF - TRBJ2-3 TRBV11-3 -
TGTGCCAGCAGCTTTGGACTAGGGAGGGACACCGGGGAGCTGTTTTTT CASSFGLGRDTGELFF - TRBJ2-2 TRBV11-3 TRBD2
TGTGCCAGCCGTTCAGCGACAGGGGCCCTCCACTATGGCTACACCTTC CASRSATGALHYGYTF - TRBJ1-2 TRBV5-6 TRBD1
TGTGCCACCAGTGCAGGGACAGGGGGCGCCGAGACCCAGTACTTC CATSAGTGGAETQYF - TRBJ2-5 TRBV24-1 TRBD1
TGCGCCAGCAGCTTGCAGGTGGGGGCCGAATCACCCCTCCACTTT CASSLQVGAESPLHF - TRBJ1-6 TRBV5-1 -
TGTGCCAGCAGCCACAGCGGGGAAGAGACCCAGTACTTC CASSHSGEETQYF - TRBJ2-5 TRBV5-6 TRBD2
TGCGCCAGCACGACCCCCAGCGGGGATACGCAGTATTTT CASTTPSGDTQYF few TRBJ2-3 TRBV5-1 -
TGTGCCAGCAGTTACTCCTCTGGCAGGGGGCCTCCTAACTATGGCTACACCTTC CASSYSSGRGPPNYGYTF - TRBJ1-2 TRBV6-7 TRBD1
TGTGCCAGCAGCTTAAGCCAGGGGGCAGGGAACTATGGCTACACCTTC CASSLSQGAGNYGYTF - TRBJ1-2 TRBV7-8 TRBD1
TGTGCCAGCAGCTTTGGACAGGGGAGCACTGAAGCTTTCTTT CASSFGQGSTEAFF - TRBJ1-1 TRBV11-2 TRBD1
TGCGCCAGCAGCCAGTATCCTCAGGAAAACTCACCCCTCCACTTT CASSQYPQENSPLHF - TRBJ1-6 TRBV4-1 -
TGTGCCAGCAGCCAAAAATCAGGGTACAGTTCACCCCTCCACTTT CASSQKSGYSSPLHF - TRBJ1-6 TRBV3-1/TRBV3-2 -
TGTGCCAGCAGCTTAGAGGGCAGGGGTTATGAGCAGTTCTTC CASSLEGRGYEQFF - TRBJ2-1 TRBV7-9 -
TGTGCCAGCAGTTCCGGGACAGTGTTCCGGGGCTACACCTTC CASSSGTVFRGYTF - TRBJ1-2 TRBV28 TRBD1
TGTGCCAGCAGCTTGGTAGGGGTGGGCAATCAGCCCCAGCATTTT CASSLVGVGNQPQHF - TRBJ1-5 TRBV5-5 -
TGTGCCAGCAGCCAAGGGGTTGCGACAGGGACCGGGGAGCTGTTTTTT CASSQGVATGTGELFF - TRBJ2-2 TRBV4-2 TRBD1
TGCGCCAGCAGCTTGGACCCTAATTCACCCCTCCACTTT CASSLDPNSPLHF - TRBJ1-6 TRBV5-1 -
TGTGCCAGCAGCTTAGGGACCTACTACGAGCAGTACTTC CASSLGTYYEQYF - TRBJ2-7 TRBV7-2 -
TGTGCCAGCAGCTCCGACAGGAAGGCGTTCTACGAGCAGTACTTC CASSSDRKAFYEQYF - TRBJ2-7 TRBV6-5 -
TGTGCCAGCTTGAGCTCTGGGGCCAACGTCCTGACTTTC CASLSSGANVLTF once TRBJ2-6 TRBV28 -
TGCGCCAGCAGCTTGGAGGGGACAGGGAATGAAAAACTGTTTTTT CASSLEGTGNEKLFF - TRBJ1-4 TRBV5-1 TRBD1
TGTGCCAGCAGCTACACAGGGAGTGGCGAGCAGTACTTC CASSYTGSGEQYF - TRBJ2-7 TRBV11-3 -
TGTGCCAGCAGTTACTCGCGGGAAAGCACAGATACGCAGTATTTT CASSYSRESTDTQYF - TRBJ2-3 TRBV6-2/TRBV6-3 -
TGTGCCAGCTCAGAGGGACAGGAAAATGAAAAACTGTTTTTT CASSEGQENEKLFF - TRBJ1-4 TRBV18 TRBD1
TGCGCCAGCAGCGGGAACTACAATGAGCAGTTCTTC CASSGNYNEQFF - TRBJ2-1 TRBV5-1 -
TGTGCCAGTAGTATATACCCAGGCCAGCCCCAGCATTTT CASSIYPGQPQHF - TRBJ1-5 TRBV19 -
TGCGCCAGCTCATACCAGGGCACAGATACGCAGTATTTT CASSYQGTDTQYF - TRBJ2-3 TRBV5-1 -
TGTGCCAGCGGAGATACGCAGTATTTT CASGDTQYF - TRBJ2-3 TRBV9 -
TGCGCCAGCAGCCCACCAAGGACTAGCGGGATCGAGCAGTACTTC CASSPPRTSGIEQYF - TRBJ2-7 TRBV5-1 TRBD2
TGTGCCAGCAGACCGGGACTAGCGCTGGAGCAGTTCTTC CASRPGLALEQFF - TRBJ2-1 TRBV6-5 TRBD2
TGTGCCAGCAGCCAAGGGGGCAGGGCCCAAGAGACCCAGTACTTC CASSQGGRAQETQYF - TRBJ2-5 TRBV4-2 -
TGTGCCTCCCTATGGGCAGGGTCCTACGAGCAGTACTTC CASLWAGSYEQYF - TRBJ2-7 TRBV30 -
TGTGCCAGCAGCGCCGGACAGGGGGAGGAAAAACTGTTTTTT CASSAGQGEEKLFF once TRBJ1-4 TRBV9 TRBD1
TGCGCCAGCAGCTCCCGTCCGGCCGGGGAGCTGTTTTTT CASSSRPAGELFF - TRBJ2-2 TRBV5-1 -
TGCAGCGTTGAAGATGAGCCGACAGCTAGTGAAGCTTTCTTT CSVEDEPTASEAFF - TRBJ1-1 TRBV29-1 -
TGTGCCAGCAGGCTAGGGGGGTCCTCCTACGAGCAGTACTTC CASRLGGSSYEQYF - TRBJ2-7 TRBV6-5 -
TGTGCCAGCAGTCCATCGACCCTCTATGGCTACACCTTC CASSPSTLYGYTF few TRBJ1-2 TRBV2 -
TGTGCCAGCAGCCAGGGACAGGGGGTCCACGAGCAGTACTTC CASSQGQGVHEQYF few TRBJ2-7 TRBV7-9 TRBD1
TGTGCCAGCAGCACGACTAGAACAGGGGTTGTTGAAGCTTTCTTT CASSTTRTGVVEAFF - TRBJ1-1 TRBV7-8 TRBD1
TGTGCCAGCAGAGGGCACCCCCCAACCTACAATGAGCAGTTCTTC CASRGHPPTYNEQFF - TRBJ2-1 TRBV11-2 -
TGTGCCAGCAGCTTTGCCAGGGGTCACTACGAGCAGTACTTC CASSFARGHYEQYF - TRBJ2-7 TRBV11-2 -
TGTGCCAGCAGTCGAGATGGGGGGACCGGGGAGCTGTTTTTT CASSRDGGTGELFF - TRBJ2-2 TRBV13 -
TGTGCCAGCAGGGCCGGGACAGGGGGCACAGATACGCAGTATTTT CASRAGTGGTDTQYF - TRBJ2-3 TRBV7-9 TRBD1
TGTGCCAGCAGACGTTTGAATCAGGGGGCAGAGACTGAAGCTTTCTTT CASRRLNQGAETEAFF - TRBJ1-1 TRBV13 TRBD1
TGTGCCAGCAGTGAAAGGCGCAGGGGGACTGGGACTGGAAACACCATATATTTT CASSERRRGTGTGNTIYF - TRBJ1-3 TRBV2 TRBD1